A single sample gave rise to the 7 T cell receptor beta chains below, sequenced in a study of beta chain features in type 1 diabetes. Regarding the study as a whole: All four CD4+ subsets of Type 1 diabetes patients contained TCRB CDR3s that were moderately but significantly shorter.

No antigens are known for them. The study reverse transcribed the entire isolated RNA, so it sequenced expressed TCRB transcripts. Method: immunoSEQ multiplex PCR; TCRdb's copy keeps in-frame clones and lacks some. This sample carries 130,000 or so clones, 7% to 10% of them seen once, and the ten largest clones take over 0.6%. Specimen: central memory CD4+ T cells from blood. Receptors were obtained from a young man with type 1 diabetes.

The rearrangement uses TRBV2 and TRBJ2-1, with a weak D call TRBD1 (6 bases). The V gene's germline CDR1 is SNHLY and CDR2 FYNNEI. The ends were cut back, 6 bases at V and 3 bases at J, with 12 bases in the middle. The CDR3 sequence is 14 residues long. Here the CDR3 reads CASSLTDSYNEQFF. DNA of the CDR3: TGTGCCAGCAGCCTTACGGACAGCTACAATGAGCAGTTCTTC.

The chain recombines TRBV9 with TRBJ1-2; no reliable D call. The CDR3 runs 14 residues. The V gene lost 0 bases and the J gene lost 4 bases, with 10 bases spanning the gap. From germline, CDR1 is SGDLS and CDR2 YYNGEE. Written as DNA, the CDR3 is TGTGCCAGCAGCGTAGCTGACACCCTCTATGGCTACACCTTC. Protein: CASSVADTLYGYTF.

The genes are TRBV18 and TRBJ2-3; possible D gene TRBD1, 6 bases. In germline, CDR1 is KGHSH, CDR2 LQKENI. V gave up 5 bases and J gave up 0 bases, with 12 bases separating them. The length of the CDR3 is 15 residues. CDR3 in amino acids: CASSTAGASTDTQYF. CDR3 bases: TGTGCCAGCTCAACCGCAGGGGCTAGCACAGATACGCAGTATTTT.

The chain recombines TRBV5-1 with TRBJ2-1; the D gene is possibly TRBD2 (6 bases). The CDR3 loop spans 15 amino acids. Germline CDR1 is SGHRS and CDR2 is YFSETQ. V was trimmed by 4 bases and J by 4 bases, leaving 15 bases between them. This CDR3 reads CASSAALGGYNEQFF. DNA for the CDR3: TGCGCCAGCAGCGCGGCGCTCGGAGGGTACAATGAGCAGTTCTTC.

This clone was observed a few times. V is TRBV4-3 and J is TRBJ1-2, with D hard to call. The CDR3 runs 16 residues. Germline V lookup: CDR1 LGHNA, CDR2 YSLEER. Trimming left V 0 bases short and J 8 bases short, with 19 bases between. CDR3 DNA sequence: TGCGCCAGCAGCCAAGAGTCGGCAGGTCTGAGGGAGGGCTACACCTTC. Amino acid sequence: CASSQESAGLREGYTF.

The chain has TRBV11-1 and TRBJ2-3; perhaps TRBD2 as D (6 bases). Germline CDR1 is SGHAT and CDR2 is FQDESV (reference sequence). Trimming took off 6 bases at V and 6 bases at J, with 7 bases between the two ends. This CDR3 contains 11 residues. As DNA, the CDR3 is TGTGCCAGCAGGGAGGGTGATACGCAGTATTTT. Translated: CASREGDTQYF.

This clone appeared a single time. The chain links TRBV4-3 to TRBJ1-2; 8 bases match TRBD1. CDR1 LGHNA and CDR2 YSLEER come from the germline V gene. V lost 1 base and J lost 4; bases outside the gene matches: 5. The CDR3 loop spans 15 amino acids. This chain's CDR3 is CASSQGGQGGYGYTF. CDR3 DNA sequence: TGCGCCAGCAGCCAAGGCGGACAGGGCGGCTATGGCTACACCTTC.